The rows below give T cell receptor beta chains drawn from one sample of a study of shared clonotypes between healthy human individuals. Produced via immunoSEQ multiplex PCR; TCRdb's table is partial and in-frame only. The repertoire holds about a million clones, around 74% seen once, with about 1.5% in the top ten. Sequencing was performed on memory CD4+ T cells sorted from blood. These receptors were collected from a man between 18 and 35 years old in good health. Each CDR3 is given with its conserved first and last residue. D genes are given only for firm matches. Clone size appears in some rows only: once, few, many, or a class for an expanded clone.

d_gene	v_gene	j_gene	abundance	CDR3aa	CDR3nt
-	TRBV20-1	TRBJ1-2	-	CSGTDGYTF	TGCAGTGGGACGGATGGCTACACCTTC
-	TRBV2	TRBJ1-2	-	CASRPDGTNYGYTF	TGTGCCAGCAGGCCGGACGGCACTAACTATGGCTACACCTTC
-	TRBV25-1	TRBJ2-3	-	CASRRGASTDTQYF	TGTGCCAGCAGACGGGGGGCAAGCACAGATACGCAGTATTTT
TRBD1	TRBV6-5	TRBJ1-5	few	CASNSGQGSRPQHF	TGTGCCAGCAACTCGGGACAGGGGTCTCGGCCCCAGCATTTT
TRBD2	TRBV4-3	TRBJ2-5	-	CASSQGLAETQYF	TGCGCCAGCAGCCAGGGACTAGCGGAGACCCAGTACTTC
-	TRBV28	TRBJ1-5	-	CASRNLGKNQPQHF	TGTGCCAGCAGGAACCTAGGAAAAAATCAGCCCCAGCATTTT
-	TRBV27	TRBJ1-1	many	CASSPIQGNTEAFF	TGTGCCAGCAGTCCGATACAGGGGAACACTGAAGCTTTCTTT
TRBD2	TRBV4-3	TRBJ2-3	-	CASSQEWASGQKWGGTQYF	TGCGCCAGCAGCCAAGAGTGGGCTAGCGGGCAAAAATGGGGGGGTACGCAGTATTTT
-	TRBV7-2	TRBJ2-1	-	CASSSFTTSHNEQFF	TGTGCCAGCAGCTCGTTTACTACTAGTCACAATGAGCAGTTCTTC
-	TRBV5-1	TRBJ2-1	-	CASSVALYNEQFF	TGCGCCAGCAGCGTAGCGCTTTACAATGAGCAGTTCTTC
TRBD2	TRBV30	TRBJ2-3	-	CAWRPLAGARTDTQYF	TGTGCCTGGAGGCCTCTAGCGGGGGCCCGCACAGATACGCAGTATTTT
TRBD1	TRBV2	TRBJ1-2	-	CASSRSGQAANYGYTF	TGTGCCAGCAGTAGAAGCGGACAGGCAGCTAACTATGGCTACACCTTC
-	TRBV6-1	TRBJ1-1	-	CASSFGENTEAFF	TGTGCCAGCAGTTTTGGTGAGAACACTGAAGCTTTCTTT
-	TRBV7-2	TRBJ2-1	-	CASSPAWPRGGREQFF	TGTGCCAGCAGCCCCGCGTGGCCTAGAGGGGGTCGGGAGCAGTTCTTC
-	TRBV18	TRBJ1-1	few	CASSREGNTEAFF	TGTGCCAGCTCACGTGAGGGGAACACTGAAGCTTTCTTT
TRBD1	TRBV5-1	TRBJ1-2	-	CASSPWTGQYGYTF	TGCGCCAGCAGCCCCTGGACAGGCCAATATGGCTACACCTTC
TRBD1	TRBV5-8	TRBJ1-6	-	CASRSTGTGPNSPLHF	TGTGCCAGCAGATCCACCGGGACAGGCCCTAATTCACCCCTCCACTTT